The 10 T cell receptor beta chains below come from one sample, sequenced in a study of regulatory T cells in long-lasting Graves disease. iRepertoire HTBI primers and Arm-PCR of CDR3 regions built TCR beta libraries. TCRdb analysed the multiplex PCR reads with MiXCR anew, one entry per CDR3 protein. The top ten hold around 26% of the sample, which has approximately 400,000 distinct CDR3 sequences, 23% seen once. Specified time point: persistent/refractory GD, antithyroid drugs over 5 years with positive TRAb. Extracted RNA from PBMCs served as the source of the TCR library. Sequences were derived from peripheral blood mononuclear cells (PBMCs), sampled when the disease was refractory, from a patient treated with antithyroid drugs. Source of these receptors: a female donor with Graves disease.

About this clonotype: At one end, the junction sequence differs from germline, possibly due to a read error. The DNA for the CDR3 is TGTGTCAGCTCACCAAGGGCAGTTAACTATGGCTACACCTTC. Translated: CVSSPRAVNYGYTF. The chain recombines TRBV18 with TRBJ1-2, with unresolved D. CDR1 KGHSH and CDR2 LQKENI come from the germline V gene. CDR3 size: 14 residues.

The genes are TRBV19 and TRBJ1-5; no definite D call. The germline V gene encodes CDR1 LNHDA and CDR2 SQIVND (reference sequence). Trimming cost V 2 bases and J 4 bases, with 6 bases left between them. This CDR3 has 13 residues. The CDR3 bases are TGTGCCAGTAGTATATCGATGAATCAGCCCCAGCATTTT. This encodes CASSISMNQPQHF.

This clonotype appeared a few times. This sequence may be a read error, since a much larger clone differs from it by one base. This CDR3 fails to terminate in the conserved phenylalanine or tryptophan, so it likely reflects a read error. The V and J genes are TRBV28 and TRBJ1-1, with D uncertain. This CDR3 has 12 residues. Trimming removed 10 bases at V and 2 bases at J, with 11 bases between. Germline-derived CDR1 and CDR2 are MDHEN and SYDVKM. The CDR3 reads CATHQENTEAFS. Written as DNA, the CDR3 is TGTGCCACCCATCAGGAAAACACTGAAGCTTTCTCT.

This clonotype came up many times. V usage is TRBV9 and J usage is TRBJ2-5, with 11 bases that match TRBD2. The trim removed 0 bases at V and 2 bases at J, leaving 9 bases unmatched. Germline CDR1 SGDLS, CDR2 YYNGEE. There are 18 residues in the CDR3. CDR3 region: CASSVGLRLAGTQETQYF. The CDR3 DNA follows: TGTGCCAGCAGCGTAGGGTTGAGACTAGCGGGGACACAAGAGACCCAGTACTTC.

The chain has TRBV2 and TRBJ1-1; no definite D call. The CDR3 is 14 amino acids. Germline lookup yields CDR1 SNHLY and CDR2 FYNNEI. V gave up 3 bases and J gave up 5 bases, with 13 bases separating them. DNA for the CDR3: TGTGCCAGCAGTGATTCCTGGAAGGAGACTGAAGCTTTCTTT. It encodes CASSDSWKETEAFF.

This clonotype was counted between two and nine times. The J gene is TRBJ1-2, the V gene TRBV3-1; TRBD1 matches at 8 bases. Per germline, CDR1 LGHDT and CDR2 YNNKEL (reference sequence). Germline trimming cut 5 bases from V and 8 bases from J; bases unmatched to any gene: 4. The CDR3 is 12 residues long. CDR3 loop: CASSDGTGGYTF. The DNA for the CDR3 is TGTGCCAGCAGCGACGGGACAGGAGGCTACACCTTC.

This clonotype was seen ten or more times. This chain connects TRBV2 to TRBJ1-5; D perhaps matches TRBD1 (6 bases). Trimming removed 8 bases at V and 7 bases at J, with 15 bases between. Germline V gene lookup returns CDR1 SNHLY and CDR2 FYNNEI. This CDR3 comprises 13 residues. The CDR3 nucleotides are TGTGCCAGCCGCGGACAGTCGACCCAGCCCCAGCATTTT. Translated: CASRGQSTQPQHF.

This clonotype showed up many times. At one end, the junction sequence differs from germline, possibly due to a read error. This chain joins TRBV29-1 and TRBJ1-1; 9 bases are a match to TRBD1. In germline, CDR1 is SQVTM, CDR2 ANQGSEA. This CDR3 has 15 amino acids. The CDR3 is CSVTGTGRLNAEAFF. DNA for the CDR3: TGCAGCGTCACCGGGACAGGGCGGTTGAACGCTGAAGCTTTCTTT.

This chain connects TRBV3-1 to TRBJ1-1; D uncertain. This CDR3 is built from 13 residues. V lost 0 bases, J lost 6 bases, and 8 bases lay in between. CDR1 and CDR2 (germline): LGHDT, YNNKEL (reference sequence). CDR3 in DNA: TGTGCCAGCAGCCAAGATATTAGGGCTGAAGCTTTCTTT. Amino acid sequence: CASSQDIRAEAFF.

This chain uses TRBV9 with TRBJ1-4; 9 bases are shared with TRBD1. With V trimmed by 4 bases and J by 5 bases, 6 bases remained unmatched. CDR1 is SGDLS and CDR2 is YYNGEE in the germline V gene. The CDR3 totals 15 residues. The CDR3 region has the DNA TGTGCCAGCAGCACCGGACAGGGGCGAAATGAAAAACTGTTTTTT. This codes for CASSTGQGRNEKLFF.